A single sample is the source of the 18 T cell receptor beta chains below, sequenced in a study of blood T cell repertoires in COVID-19. Using immunoSEQ multiplex PCR, the repertoire was profiled, and TCRdb retains in-frame clones only, with some absent. The sample lists about 26,000 clones, roughly 70% seen once, with 6% to 9.5% in the top ten. Sequenced material: peripheral blood. These receptors were obtained from a man in his sixties with active or convalescent COVID-19.

As concerns this clone: One end of the junction fails to match germline, which may point to a read error. J is TRBJ2-3 and V is TRBV7-7, with 9 bases fitting TRBD2. This CDR3 spans 15 amino acids. The germline V gene encodes CDR1 SSHAT and CDR2 FNYEAQ (reference sequence). CDR3 DNA: TGTGCTAGCAGCCTTAGCGGGAGTGGCACAGATACGCAGTATTTT. As protein: CASSLSGSGTDTQYF.

This CDR3 is CASGRGVTEAFF. The CDR3 nucleotides are TGTGCCAGCGGGAGGGGTGTGACTGAAGCTTTCTTT. This chain uses TRBV28 with TRBJ1-1; D perhaps matches TRBD1 (5 bases). V was pared by 8 bases and J by 5 bases, with 12 bases between. CDR1 MDHEN and CDR2 SYDVKM come from the germline V gene. The CDR3 runs to 12 residues.

The chain combines TRBV5-1 with TRBJ1-4; 9 bases match TRBD1. This CDR3 has 16 residues. With V trimmed by 3 bases and J by 6 bases, 9 bases remained unmatched. The germline gives CDR1 SGHRS, CDR2 YFSETQ. The CDR3 here is CASSYLPGQGDEKLFF. CDR3 coding DNA: TGCGCCAGCAGCTATCTACCGGGACAGGGAGATGAAAAACTGTTTTTT.

The rearrangement joins TRBV3-1 (or the pseudogene TRBV3-2) to TRBJ2-1; 11 bases are shared with TRBD1. The CDR3 has 15 residues. V lost 5 bases, J lost 7 bases, and 7 bases stayed unmatched. Germline CDR1 LGHDT, CDR2 YNNKEL (reference sequence). This chain's CDR3 is CASSDRDRGWNEQFF. Here the CDR3 DNA reads TGTGCCAGCAGCGACCGGGACAGGGGGTGGAATGAGCAGTTCTTC.

This rearrangement joins TRBV24-1 to TRBJ2-3, with TRBD2 matching 9 bases. Germline lookup yields CDR1 KGHDR and CDR2 SFDVKD. This CDR3 has 16 residues. Unmatched junction bases numbered 4, after V lost 3 bases and J lost 1 base. The CDR3 nucleotides are TGTGCCACCAGTGATGTTAGCGGGAGAGGCACAGATACGCAGTATTTT. It is translated as CATSDVSGRGTDTQYF.

This chain connects TRBV5-1 to TRBJ2-5, with D tentatively TRBD2 (5 bases). Looked up from germline, CDR1 is SGHRS and CDR2 is YFSETQ. The CDR3 spans 14 residues. Trimming took 4 bases from V and 0 from J, leaving 10 bases between them. The CDR3 loop reads CASSPSNYQETQYF. CDR3 in DNA: TGCGCCAGCAGCCCTAGCAACTACCAAGAGACCCAGTACTTC. Full variable domain (rest looked up from reference TRBV5-1 and TRBJ2-5): KAGVTQTPRYLIKTRGQQVTLSCSPISGHRSVSWYQQTPGQGLQFLFEYFSETQRNKGNFPGRFSGRQFSNSRSEMNVSTLELGDSALYLCASSPSNYQETQYFGPGTRLLVL.

For this clone: One junction end disagrees with the germline gene, perhaps due to a read error. The CDR3 DNA sequence: TGTGCCAGCAGCAAAGATGGGGGGGGAAATGGCAATCAGCCCCAGCATTTT. Encoded protein: CASSKDGGGNGNQPQHF. The V gene is TRBV3-1 (or the pseudogene TRBV3-2), the J gene TRBJ1-5, with D possibly TRBD1 on 5 matching bases. Germline CDR1 reads LGHDT; CDR2 reads YNNKEL (reference sequence). The CDR3 is 17 amino acids.

The chain combines TRBV24-1 with TRBJ1-2, with D possibly being TRBD1 (6 bases). CDR3 length: 13 amino acids. V dropped 3 bases and J dropped 7 bases, with 11 bases sitting between them. Germline CDR1 and CDR2: KGHDR and SFDVKD. DNA of the CDR3: TGTGCCACCAGTGATCAGAGAGGGGGTGGCTACACCTTC. Protein product: CATSDQRGGGYTF.

This clone came up a few times. The DNA for the CDR3 is TGTGCCAGCAGTCCTAGCGGGGTTAAGAACACCGGGGAGCTGTTTTTT. Its translation is CASSPSGVKNTGELFF. The chain links TRBV11-2 to TRBJ2-2; TRBD2 aligns across 9 bases. V lost 6 bases, J lost 1 base, and 6 bases stayed unmatched. This CDR3 spans 16 amino acids. The germline gives CDR1 SGHAT, CDR2 FQNNGV.

For this clone: Within the sample, other DNA sequences also encode this same CDR3. The CDR3 here is CASSPGTSGRSDTQYF. The CDR3 bases are TGTGCCAGCAGCCCGGGGACAAGCGGGAGATCAGATACGCAGTATTTT. The chain combines TRBV3-1 (or the pseudogene TRBV3-2) with TRBJ2-3; 8 bases are shared with TRBD2. Germline CDR1 is LGHDT and CDR2 is YNNKEL (reference sequence). V dropped 4 bases and J dropped 4; count of bases not matched to a gene: 10. This CDR3 has 16 amino acids.

The chain has TRBV7-9 and TRBJ2-3, with 8 nucleotides matching TRBD2. The CDR3 extends over 17 amino acids. With 4 bases clipped from V and 6 bases from J, the junction kept 15 bases outside the gene matches. Germline V gene sequence: CDR1 SEHNR, CDR2 FQNEAQ (reference sequence). The CDR3 bases are TGTGCCAGCAGCTCCCTTATACGGGAGGGAGCTCAGGATACGCAGTATTTT. Translation gives CASSSLIREGAQDTQYF.

This chain uses TRBV5-1 with TRBJ1-2, with D perhaps TRBD1 (5 bases). CDR1 and CDR2 (germline): SGHRS, YFSETQ. V was pared by 0 bases and J by 5 bases, with 17 bases between. The CDR3 totals 16 residues. The CDR3 bases are TGCGCCAGCAGCTTGGGTCATCTCCAGGGTTTTTATGGCTACACCTTC. Amino acids: CASSLGHLQGFYGYTF. The variable domain in full, completed from reference TRBV5-1 and TRBJ1-2, reads KAGVTQTPRYLIKTRGQQVTLSCSPISGHRSVSWYQQTPGQGLQFLFEYFSETQRNKGNFPGRFSGRQFSNSRSEMNVSTLELGDSALYLCASSLGHLQGFYGYTFGSGTRLTVV.

The rearrangement links TRBV10-1 to TRBJ2-1; the match to TRBD2 covers 9 bases. The CDR3 sequence is 16 residues long. V trimming: 0 bases; J trimming: 4 bases; junction bases outside the gene matches: 4. The germline V gene has CDR1 WNHNN and CDR2 SYGVQD (reference sequence). CDR3 amino acids: CASSESLAGDYNEQFF. In nucleotides, the CDR3 is TGCGCCAGCAGTGAGTCGTTAGCGGGGGATTACAATGAGCAGTTCTTC.

This sequence joins TRBV3-1 (or the pseudogene TRBV3-2) and TRBJ2-7, with 9 bases identical to TRBD1. Germline CDR1 LGHDT, CDR2 YNNKEL (reference sequence). This CDR3 region has 14 residues. J gave up 3 bases and V 4 bases, and 4 bases lay outside the gene matches. CDR3 sequence: CASSRLTGGYEQYF. CDR3 sequence (DNA): TGTGCCAGCAGCCGATTGACAGGGGGCTACGAGCAGTACTTC.

The chain links TRBV4-1 to TRBJ2-5; TRBD2 matches 7 bases. Germline V lookup: CDR1 MGHRA, CDR2 YSYEKL. The CDR3 has 18 residues. With 0 bases clipped from V and 4 bases from J, the junction kept 14 bases outside the gene matches. The CDR3 region is CASSQDQSGSGEGETQYF. The CDR3 bases are TGCGCCAGCAGCCAAGATCAATCAGGAAGCGGGGAGGGAGAGACCCAGTACTTC.

The V call is TRBV3-1 (or the pseudogene TRBV3-2), the J call TRBJ2-5; D gene unclear. Germline CDR1 is LGHDT and CDR2 is YNNKEL (reference sequence). This CDR3 contains 14 residues. V dropped 3 bases and J dropped 1 base, with 9 bases sitting between them. The CDR3 DNA is TGTGCCAGCAGCCAGGTCGGTTCCCAAGAGACCCAGTACTTC. It encodes CASSQVGSQETQYF.

The rearrangement uses TRBV6-2 or TRBV6-3 and TRBJ1-3; tentatively, D is TRBD1 (5 bases). V was clipped by 4 bases and J by 0 bases, with 7 bases between them. This CDR3 has 14 amino acids. CDR1 and CDR2 (germline): MNHEY, SVGEGT. CDR3 in DNA: TGTGCCAGCAGTTCCGGGGGCTCTGGAAACACCATATATTTT. Encoded protein: CASSSGGSGNTIYF.

The V and J genes are TRBV19 and TRBJ1-5; a weak D match, TRBD1 (6 bases). V was shortened by 5 bases and J by 4 bases, with 18 bases between the two germline ends. Germline V CDR1 and CDR2: LNHDA, SQIVND (reference sequence). This CDR3 is built from 16 residues. CDR3 in amino acids: CASSSRPGGGNQPQHF. The CDR3 region has the DNA TGTGCCAGTAGTTCACGACCGGGGGGCGGGAATCAGCCCCAGCATTTT.